Presented here are 32 T cell receptor beta chains from one specimen sequenced in a study of blood T cell repertoires in COVID-19. Only in-frame clones appear in the TCRdb table, and some are missing; sequencing was by immunoSEQ multiplex PCR. Of roughly 200,000 clones listed, roughly 86% were seen once; the top ten hold about 6%. The sequencing input was PBMCs or T cells enriched from blood (not recorded which). The source of these receptors is a man aged 35 to 55 with acute COVID-19.

The rearrangement joins TRBV27 to TRBJ1-2; D call uncertain. Germline lookup yields CDR1 MNHEY and CDR2 SMNVEV (reference sequence). The ends were cut back, 2 bases at V and 11 bases at J, with 15 bases in the middle. This CDR3 has 13 amino acids. The chain's CDR3 is CASSLAGSVRYTF. The CDR3 DNA reads TGTGCCAGCAGTTTAGCGGGGTCAGTTCGGTACACCTTC.

This clone was counted a few times. The chain links TRBV10-3 to TRBJ1-1; 9 bases agree with TRBD1. V was pared by 4 bases and J by 5 bases, with 5 bases of the junction left unmatched. Germline V gene lookup returns CDR1 ENHRY and CDR2 SYGVKD. The CDR3 is 14 residues long. In DNA form, the CDR3 reads TGTGCCATCAGTGGGGGGACAGGGAGTACTGAAGCTTTCTTT. This translates into CAISGGTGSTEAFF.

The gene calls are TRBV19 and TRBJ2-3; 8 bases map to TRBD2. Germline CDR1 is LNHDA and CDR2 is SQIVND (reference sequence). J was trimmed by 1 base and V by 7 bases; bases with no gene match: 10. CDR3 length equals 16 residues. This chain's CDR3 is CASKPSGGVGTDTQYF. The CDR3 bases are TGTGCCAGTAAACCGTCGGGAGGGGTCGGCACAGATACGCAGTATTTT.

V gene TRBV3-1 (or the pseudogene TRBV3-2) combines with J gene TRBJ1-3; weak D call: TRBD1 (6 bases). Trimming took 4 bases from V and 4 from J, leaving 17 bases between them. This CDR3 has 16 residues. Looked up from germline, CDR1 is LGHDT and CDR2 is YNNKEL (reference sequence). DNA for the CDR3: TGTGCCAGCAGCCTCGCCGGGGGGGGGCGAGGAAACACCATATATTTT. Translating gives CASSLAGGGRGNTIYF.

The chain combines TRBV7-2 with TRBJ1-1, with D possibly being TRBD1 (6 bases). The CDR3 length is 14 residues. Germline V gene sequence: CDR1 SGHTA, CDR2 FQGNSA. With 8 bases removed from V and 0 bases from J, the gap between germline ends came to 13 bases. The CDR3 reads CASGGAGMNTEAFF. As DNA, the CDR3 is TGTGCCAGCGGGGGGGCCGGAATGAACACTGAAGCTTTCTTT.

The gene calls are TRBV2 and TRBJ1-4; D is unresolved. The CDR3 is made up of 15 amino acids. Germline lookup yields CDR1 SNHLY and CDR2 FYNNEI. V was pared by 11 bases and J by 0 bases, with 16 bases between. This CDR3 reads CAGCGSIATNEKLFF. The CDR3 DNA sequence: TGTGCCGGCTGTGGATCTATTGCAACTAATGAAAAACTGTTTTTT.

This clone was recorded a few times. The chain joins TRBV3-1 (or the pseudogene TRBV3-2) to TRBJ2-2, with 8 bases fitting TRBD2. The CDR3 runs to 18 residues. The ends lost 1 base at V and 1 base at J; junction bases unmatched: 8. Germline CDR1 is LGHDT and CDR2 is YNNKEL (reference sequence). CDR3 protein: CASSQARRTSGNTGELFF. In nucleotides, the CDR3 is TGTGCCAGCAGCCAAGCTCGACGAACTAGCGGGAACACCGGGGAGCTGTTTTTT.

This clone was recorded once. One end of the junction varies from germline; a read error may be responsible. This chain links TRBV7-7 with TRBJ2-7, with TRBD1 as a possible D gene (6 bases). In germline, CDR1 is SSHAT, CDR2 FNYEAQ (reference sequence). The CDR3 totals 14 residues. Here the CDR3 reads CASSIEQGNHEQYF. CDR3 in DNA: TGTGCTAGCAGCATAGAACAGGGCAACCACGAGCAGTACTTC.

J is TRBJ1-5 and V is TRBV19; perhaps TRBD1 as D (6 bases). The CDR3 length is 14 residues. Germline CDR1 LNHDA, CDR2 SQIVND (reference sequence). V lost 7 bases, J lost 9 bases, and 19 bases lay in between. CDR3 residues: CASTSGDDTRPQHF. The CDR3, as DNA: TGTGCCAGTACCTCAGGGGACGACACCCGGCCCCAGCATTTT.

The chain carries TRBV19 and TRBJ1-2; D gene ambiguous. Trimming removed 3 bases at V and 3 bases at J, with 8 bases between. The CDR3 spans 13 residues. Germline CDR1 and CDR2: LNHDA and SQIVND (reference sequence). CDR3 residues: CASSIGHDYGYTF. CDR3 DNA sequence: TGTGCCAGTAGTATTGGGCATGACTATGGCTACACCTTC. Full variable domain (missing parts from reference TRBV19 and TRBJ1-2): DGGITQSPKYLFRKEGQNVTLSCEQNLNHDAMYWYRQDPGQGLRLIYYSQIVNDFQKGDIAEGYSVSREKKESFPLTVTSAQKNPTAFYLCASSIGHDYGYTFGSGTRLTVV.

Only a few counts were recorded for this clone. The J gene is TRBJ1-2, the V gene TRBV28; weak D call: TRBD1 (6 bases). Germline V gene lookup returns CDR1 MDHEN and CDR2 SYDVKM. The ends were cut back, 8 bases at V and 8 bases at J, with 21 bases in the middle. The CDR3 length is 14 residues. The CDR3 DNA reads as TGTGCCAGCGGATACGGGACACAGTCAAAGGGCTACACCTTC. This gives the protein CASGYGTQSKGYTF.

This clone was observed a few times. The same CDR3 arises from other DNA sequences in this sample as well. This chain connects TRBV29-1 to TRBJ2-7; D perhaps matches TRBD1 (5 bases). Deletions cut 7 bases from V and 2 bases from J, with 12 bases between. In germline, CDR1 is SQVTM, CDR2 ANQGSEA. The CDR3 spans 12 residues. CDR3 coding DNA: TGCAGCGCGTTAAGGGGTACCTACGAGCAGTACTTC. This translates into CSALRGTYEQYF.

This chain links TRBV12-3 or TRBV12-4 with TRBJ1-2; TRBD1 might be the D (6 bases). The CDR3 totals 13 residues. The germline V and J ends were trimmed by 6 bases and 1 base, with 9 bases remaining between them. The CDR3 DNA is TGTGCCAGCAGAGCCAGGGGTAACTATGGCTACACCTTC. It encodes CASRARGNYGYTF.

The rearrangement uses TRBV2 and TRBJ2-5, with a tentative D call TRBD2 (5 bases). Germline assignment: CDR1 SNHLY and CDR2 FYNNEI. Trimming cost V 4 bases and J 1 base, with 7 bases left between them. The CDR3 is 13 amino acids. CDR3 sequence (DNA): TGTGCCAGCAGTGCGGACTTCCAAGAGACCCAGTACTTC. Its protein is CASSADFQETQYF. Looking up the rest from reference TRBV2 and TRBJ2-5 gives the full variable domain: EPEVTQTPSHQVTQMGQEVILRCVPISNHLYFYWYRQILGQKVEFLVSFYNNEISEKSEIFDDQFSVERPDGSNFTLKIRSTKLEDSAMYFCASSADFQETQYFGPGTRLLVL.

This clone showed up just once. The chain combines TRBV27 with TRBJ2-2; D perhaps matches TRBD1 (6 bases). Per germline, CDR1 MNHEY and CDR2 SMNVEV (reference sequence). V dropped 6 bases and J dropped 2 bases, with 19 bases sitting between them. CDR3 size: 17 residues. For the CDR3, the DNA is TGTGCCAGCAGAAAATTTTGGACAGAACTTAACACCGGGGAGCTGTTTTTT. It specifies CASRKFWTELNTGELFF.

This clone was recorded only once. This rearrangement joins TRBV29-1 to TRBJ2-7; D unresolved. Germline lookup yields CDR1 SQVTM and CDR2 ANQGSEA. Trimming pared 0 bases from V and 2 bases from J, leaving 14 bases between. The CDR3 contains 15 residues. CDR3 sequence: CSVEEPTAQAYEQYF. The CDR3 DNA follows: TGCAGCGTTGAAGAGCCCACAGCCCAGGCCTACGAGCAGTACTTC.

The J gene is TRBJ2-7, the V gene TRBV9, with a possible D match to TRBD2 (6 bases). Between the trimmed V and J ends, which lost 2 bases and 2 bases, there was a span of 14 bases. The CDR3 sequence is 15 residues long. The germline gives CDR1 SGDLS, CDR2 YYNGEE. The CDR3 DNA is TGTGCCAGCAGCGTCGACATAGCGGAGGCCTACGAGCAGTACTTC. It yields the protein CASSVDIAEAYEQYF.

V gene TRBV2 combines with J gene TRBJ2-2; 7 nucleotides align to TRBD2. The CDR3 extends over 19 amino acids. With 4 bases clipped from V and 6 bases from J, the junction kept 20 bases outside the gene matches. Germline CDR1 SNHLY, CDR2 FYNNEI. This CDR3 is CASSGDFGYTGGDPGELFF. The CDR3 DNA follows: TGTGCCAGCAGTGGGGATTTCGGATACACGGGGGGAGATCCCGGGGAGCTGTTTTTT.

By share, this clone ranks as medium-sized. CDR3 loop: CASSELAGGADTQYF. CDR3 bases: TGTGCCAGCAGTGAGTTAGCGGGAGGCGCAGATACGCAGTATTTT. This chain uses TRBV6-4 with TRBJ2-3, with 10 bases identical to TRBD2. Germline V lookup: CDR1 MRHNA, CDR2 SNTAGT. Unmatched junction bases numbered 4, after V lost 3 bases and J lost 4 bases. The CDR3 length is 15 residues.

The V call is TRBV7-9, the J call TRBJ2-3; a possible D gene is TRBD1 (5 bases). The V gene's germline CDR1 is SEHNR and CDR2 FQNEAQ (reference sequence). There are 12 residues in the CDR3. V lost 5 bases, J lost 4 bases, and 7 bases lay in between. The CDR3 sequence: CASSPQADTQYF. The CDR3 nucleotides read TGTGCCAGCAGCCCACAGGCAGATACGCAGTATTTT. The whole variable domain, filled in from reference TRBV7-9 and TRBJ2-3, reads DTGVSQNPRHKITKRGQNVTFRCDPISEHNRLYWYRQTLGQGPEFLTYFQNEAQLEKSRLLSDRFSAERPKGSFSTLEIQRTEQGDSAMYLCASSPQADTQYFGPGTRLTVL.

J is TRBJ2-5 and V is TRBV28; D is perhaps TRBD2 (5 bases). Germline loops: CDR1 MDHEN, CDR2 SYDVKM. Trimming stripped 6 bases from V and 3 bases from J, with 11 bases between. This CDR3 is 13 amino acids long. The CDR3 sequence: CASRFLGEETQYF. The CDR3 DNA is TGTGCCAGCAGGTTCCTCGGGGAAGAGACCCAGTACTTC.

The genes are TRBV2 and TRBJ1-5, with D tentatively TRBD1 (6 bases). The CDR3 sequence is 16 residues long. The V and J ends lost 8 bases and 6 bases respectively, with 23 bases between them. Looked up from germline, CDR1 is SNHLY and CDR2 is FYNNEI. The CDR3 DNA follows: TGTGCCAGCGGTATTTCCCAACAGGGACGATTTCAGCCCCAGCATTTT. Translation: CASGISQQGRFQPQHF.

The chain couples TRBV7-3 to TRBJ2-7; 8 bases agree with TRBD1. Germline CDR1 is SGHTA and CDR2 is FQGTGA. The CDR3 is 15 residues long. V lost 4 bases to trimming and J lost 2 bases; unmatched junction nucleotides: 7. The CDR3 sequence is CASSSDRVVPYEQYF. The CDR3 DNA sequence: TGTGCCAGCAGCTCGGACAGGGTGGTTCCCTACGAGCAGTACTTC.

The chain has TRBV5-1 and TRBJ2-7; D is uncertain. This CDR3 is built from 13 residues. The V and J ends lost 0 bases and 4 bases respectively, with 8 bases between them. Germline CDR1 reads SGHRS; CDR2 reads YFSETQ. This CDR3 reads CASSLDSGYEQYF. The CDR3 bases are TGCGCCAGCAGCTTGGACAGTGGGTACGAGCAGTACTTC.

The V and J genes are TRBV27 and TRBJ2-7; possible D gene TRBD1, 6 bases. CDR3 length: 16 residues. Germline CDR1 reads MNHEY; CDR2 reads SMNVEV (reference sequence). Trimming stripped 5 bases from V and 8 bases from J, with 25 bases between. CDR3 loop: CASSPPAKGVGYKQYF. CDR3 in DNA: TGTGCCAGCAGTCCCCCCGCGAAGGGGGTGGGTTATAAGCAGTACTTC.

The chain combines TRBV5-1 with TRBJ1-3; D gene unclear. This CDR3 is built from 15 residues. Trimming took 1 base from V and 0 from J, leaving 8 bases between them. Germline V gene data show CDR1 as SGHRS and CDR2 as YFSETQ. The CDR3 protein is CASSLSGDSGNTIYF. In DNA, the CDR3 is TGCGCCAGCAGCTTGTCGGGAGACTCTGGAAACACCATATATTTT.

The chain has TRBV28 and TRBJ2-7; D uncertain. Trimming left V 8 bases short and J 0 bases short, with 5 bases between. The CDR3 loop spans 11 amino acids. The germline V gene encodes CDR1 MDHEN and CDR2 SYDVKM. The CDR3 loop reads CASDSSYEQYF. The CDR3 nucleotides read TGTGCCAGCGATAGCTCCTACGAGCAGTACTTC.

The rearrangement uses TRBV9 and TRBJ2-7, with D possibly TRBD2 on 5 matching bases. The CDR3 spans 15 residues. Trimming left V 1 base short and J 2 bases short, with 13 bases between. In germline, CDR1 is SGDLS, CDR2 YYNGEE. The DNA of the CDR3 is TGTGCCAGCAGCGTACGTGGGGAGATCCCCTACGAGCAGTACTTC. Protein: CASSVRGEIPYEQYF.

The chain recombines TRBV14 with TRBJ1-5, with D possibly being TRBD1 (5 bases). V was trimmed by 0 bases and J by 2 bases, leaving 23 bases between them. The CDR3 covers 20 residues. The germline V gene has CDR1 SGHDN and CDR2 FVKESK. The CDR3 DNA follows: TGTGCCAGCAGCCAAGATGGGGGGAAAGGGCGCCTAGGGGGCAATCAGCCCCAGCATTTT. Protein product: CASSQDGGKGRLGGNQPQHF.

This clone appeared a single time. The gene calls are TRBV30 and TRBJ2-5, with 10 nucleotides matching TRBD2. The CDR3 runs 17 residues. The germline V gene encodes CDR1 GTSNPN and CDR2 SVGIG (reference sequence). The trim removed 3 bases at V and 7 bases at J, leaving 17 bases unmatched. The CDR3 coding sequence is TGTGCCTGGAGAGTAGCTAGCGGGAGCCGTTTTCAAAGGACCCAGTACTTC. This translates into CAWRVASGSRFQRTQYF.

The V call is TRBV7-9, the J call TRBJ2-5; 7 nucleotides line up with TRBD2. CDR3 length equals 17 residues. After removal of 7 bases from V and 7 bases from J, the junction contained 21 bases not matched to a gene. The germline V gene has CDR1 SEHNR and CDR2 FQNEAQ (reference sequence). CDR3 coding DNA: TGTGCCAGCACCATTCACCTGGGGGGGGTTCTGCGCGGGACCCAGTACTTC. Its protein product is CASTIHLGGVLRGTQYF. Supplemented by reference TRBV7-9 and TRBJ2-5, the full variable domain reads DTGVSQNPRHKITKRGQNVTFRCDPISEHNRLYWYRQTLGQGPEFLTYFQNEAQLEKSRLLSDRFSAERPKGSFSTLEIQRTEQGDSAMYLCASTIHLGGVLRGTQYFGPGTRLLVL.

The V gene is TRBV6-5, the J gene TRBJ1-2; D unresolved. The length of the CDR3 is 14 residues. CDR1 is MNHEY and CDR2 is SVGAGI in the germline V gene. V was shortened by 0 bases and J by 8 bases, with 13 bases between the two germline ends. In DNA form, the CDR3 reads TGTGCCAGCAGTTACTCGATGCGGGGATTAGGCTACACCTTC. This sequence encodes CASSYSMRGLGYTF.